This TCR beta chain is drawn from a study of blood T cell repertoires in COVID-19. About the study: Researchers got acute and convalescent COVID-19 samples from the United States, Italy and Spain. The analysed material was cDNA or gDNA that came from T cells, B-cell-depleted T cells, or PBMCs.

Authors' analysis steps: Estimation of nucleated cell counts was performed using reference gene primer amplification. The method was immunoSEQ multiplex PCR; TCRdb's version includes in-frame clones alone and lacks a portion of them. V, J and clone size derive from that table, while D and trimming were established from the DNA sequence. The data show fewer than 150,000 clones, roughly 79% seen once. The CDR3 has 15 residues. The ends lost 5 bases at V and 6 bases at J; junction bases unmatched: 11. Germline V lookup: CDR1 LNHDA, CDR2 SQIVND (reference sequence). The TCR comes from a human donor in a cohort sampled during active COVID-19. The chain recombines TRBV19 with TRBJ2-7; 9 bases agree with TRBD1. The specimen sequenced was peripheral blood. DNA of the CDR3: TGTGCCAGTAGTGAACCGGGACAGGGAGTCGGCGAGCAGTACTTC. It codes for CASSEPGQGVGEQYF.